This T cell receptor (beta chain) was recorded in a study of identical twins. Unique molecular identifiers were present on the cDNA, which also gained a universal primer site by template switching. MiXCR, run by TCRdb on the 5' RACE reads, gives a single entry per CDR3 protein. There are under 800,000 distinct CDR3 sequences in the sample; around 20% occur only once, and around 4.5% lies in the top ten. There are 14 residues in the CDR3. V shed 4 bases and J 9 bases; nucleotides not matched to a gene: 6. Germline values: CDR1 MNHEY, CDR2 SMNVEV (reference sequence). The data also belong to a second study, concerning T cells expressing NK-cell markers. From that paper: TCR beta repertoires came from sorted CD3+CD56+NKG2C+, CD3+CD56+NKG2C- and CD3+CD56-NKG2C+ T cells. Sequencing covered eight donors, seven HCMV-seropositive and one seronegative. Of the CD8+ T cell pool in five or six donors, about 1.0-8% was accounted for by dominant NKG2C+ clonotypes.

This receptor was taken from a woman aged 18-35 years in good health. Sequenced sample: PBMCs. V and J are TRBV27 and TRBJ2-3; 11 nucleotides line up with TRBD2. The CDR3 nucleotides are TGTGCCAGCAGTTCCCAGACTAGCGGGATGACGCAGTATTTT. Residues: CASSSQTSGMTQYF.